Reported below is one TCR beta chain. Its antigen remains unidentified. Here immunoSEQ multiplex PCR was the method, and the copy in TCRdb shows in-frame clones only, minus some. This sample carries over 85,000 clones, less than 85% of them seen once, and the ten largest clones take 15% to 20%. This entry is derived from a study of Ad26.COV2.S vaccination and SARS-CoV-2 variants. Whole-study findings and limits: Substantial post-vaccination breadth of spike-specific CD8+ and CD4+ T cell responses was reported. Vaccine recipients surpassed placebo recipients in spike-specific TCR breadth. An underestimation of total T cell responses may have resulted from the TCR breadth and depth analyses.

V shed 1 base and J shed 11 bases, with 16 bases lying between them. The CDR3 contains 14 residues. Germline V gene sequence: CDR1 SGHDN, CDR2 FVKESK. Material: peripheral blood, obtained after recovery from COVID-19. This chain links TRBV14 with TRBJ2-3, with D maybe TRBD2 (5 bases). The source is a human donor who had recovered from COVID-19. CDR3 DNA: TGTGCCAGCAGCCAAGTCCCGGGATCCCTTGAGCAGTATTTT. It encodes CASSQVPGSLEQYF.